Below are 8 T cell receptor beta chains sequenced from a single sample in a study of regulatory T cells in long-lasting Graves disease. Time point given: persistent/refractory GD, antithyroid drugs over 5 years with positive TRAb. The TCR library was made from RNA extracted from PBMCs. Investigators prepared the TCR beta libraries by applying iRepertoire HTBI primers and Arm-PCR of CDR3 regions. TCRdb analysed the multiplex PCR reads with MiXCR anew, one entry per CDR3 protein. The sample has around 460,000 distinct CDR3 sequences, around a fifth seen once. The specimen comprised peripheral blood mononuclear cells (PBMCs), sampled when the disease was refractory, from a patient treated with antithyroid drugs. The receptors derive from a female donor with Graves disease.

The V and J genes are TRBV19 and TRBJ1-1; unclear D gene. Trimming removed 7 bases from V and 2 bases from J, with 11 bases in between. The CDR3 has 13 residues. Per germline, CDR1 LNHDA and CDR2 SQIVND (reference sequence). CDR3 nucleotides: TGTGCCAGTATGGGAAGGATTAACACTGAAGCTTTCTTT. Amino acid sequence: CASMGRINTEAFF. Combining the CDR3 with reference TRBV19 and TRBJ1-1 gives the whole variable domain DGGITQSPKYLFRKEGQNVTLSCEQNLNHDAMYWYRQDPGQGLRLIYYSQIVNDFQKGDIAEGYSVSREKKESFPLTVTSAQKNPTAFYLCASMGRINTEAFFGQGTRLTVV.

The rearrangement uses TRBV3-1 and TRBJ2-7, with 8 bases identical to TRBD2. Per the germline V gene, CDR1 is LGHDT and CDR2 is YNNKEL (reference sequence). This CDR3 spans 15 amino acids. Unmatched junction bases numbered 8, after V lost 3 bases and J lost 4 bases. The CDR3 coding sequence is TGTGCCAGCAGCCACGAAGCGGGAGTTGTTTACGAGCAGTACTTC. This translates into CASSHEAGVVYEQYF.

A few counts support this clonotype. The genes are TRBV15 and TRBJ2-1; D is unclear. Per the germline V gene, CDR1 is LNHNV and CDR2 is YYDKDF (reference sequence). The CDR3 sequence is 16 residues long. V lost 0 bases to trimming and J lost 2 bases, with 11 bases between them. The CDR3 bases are TGTGCCACCAGCAGAGATAGGAGTGTGGCCTACAATGAGCAGTTCTTC. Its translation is CATSRDRSVAYNEQFF.

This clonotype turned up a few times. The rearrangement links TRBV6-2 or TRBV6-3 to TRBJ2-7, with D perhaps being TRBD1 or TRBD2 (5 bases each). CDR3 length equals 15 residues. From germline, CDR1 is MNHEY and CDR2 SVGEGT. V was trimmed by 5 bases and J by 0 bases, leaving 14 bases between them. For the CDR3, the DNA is TGTGCCAGCAGTGAACGGGGCACCTCCTCCTACGAGCAGTACTTC. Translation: CASSERGTSSYEQYF.

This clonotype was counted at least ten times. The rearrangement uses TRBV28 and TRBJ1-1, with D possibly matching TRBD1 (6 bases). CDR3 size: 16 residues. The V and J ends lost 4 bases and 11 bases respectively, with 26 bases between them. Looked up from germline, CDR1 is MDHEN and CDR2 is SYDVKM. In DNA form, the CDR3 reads TGTGCCAGCAGTTCTGCGGGGGGGCATTCCTGGTCAGTCGCTTTCTTT. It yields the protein CASSSAGGHSWSVAFF.

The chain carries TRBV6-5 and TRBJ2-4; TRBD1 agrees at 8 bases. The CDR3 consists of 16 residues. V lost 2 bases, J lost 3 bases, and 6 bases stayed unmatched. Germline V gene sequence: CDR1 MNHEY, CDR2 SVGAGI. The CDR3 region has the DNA TGTGCCAGCAGTTACCCGCAGGGGGCGGGCAAAAACATTCAGTACTTC. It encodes CASSYPQGAGKNIQYF.

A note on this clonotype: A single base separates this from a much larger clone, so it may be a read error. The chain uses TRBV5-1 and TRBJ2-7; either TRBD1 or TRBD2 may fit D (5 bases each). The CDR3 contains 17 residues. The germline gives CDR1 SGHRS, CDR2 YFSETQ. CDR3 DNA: TGCGCCAGCGGCTTGGATGGGACGGCCGTTACCGCCTACGAGCAGTACTTC. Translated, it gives CASGLDGTAVTAYEQYF.

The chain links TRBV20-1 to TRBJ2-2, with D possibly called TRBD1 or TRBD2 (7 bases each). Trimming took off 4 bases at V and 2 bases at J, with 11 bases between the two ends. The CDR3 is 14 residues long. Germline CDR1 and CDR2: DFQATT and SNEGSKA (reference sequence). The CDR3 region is CSATGGANTGELFF. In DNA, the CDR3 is TGCAGTGCTACAGGGGGGGCCAACACCGGGGAGCTGTTTTTT.